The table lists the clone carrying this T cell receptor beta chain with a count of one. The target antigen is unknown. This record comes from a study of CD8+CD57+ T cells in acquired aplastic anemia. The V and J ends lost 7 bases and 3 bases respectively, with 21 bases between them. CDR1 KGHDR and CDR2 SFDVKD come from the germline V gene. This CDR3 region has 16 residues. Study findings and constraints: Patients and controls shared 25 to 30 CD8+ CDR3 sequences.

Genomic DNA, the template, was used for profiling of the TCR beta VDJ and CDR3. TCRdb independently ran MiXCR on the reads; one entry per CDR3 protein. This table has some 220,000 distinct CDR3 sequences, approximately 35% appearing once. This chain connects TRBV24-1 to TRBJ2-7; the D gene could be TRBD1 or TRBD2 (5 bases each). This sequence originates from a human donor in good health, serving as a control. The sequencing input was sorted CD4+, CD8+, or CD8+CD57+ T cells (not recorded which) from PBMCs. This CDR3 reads CATSTITRGSHYEQYF. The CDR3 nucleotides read TGTGCCACCAGCACCATTACGAGGGGATCACACTACGAGCAGTACTTC.